Below, 19 T cell receptor beta chains from the same sample are listed, as sequenced in a study of vaccination and CD4 T cells after COVID-19. Sequencing of the DNA from cultured CD4+ T cells was carried out with the Oncomine TCR Beta short-read assay. Via MiXCR, TCRdb re-called the PCR reads, giving one row per CDR3 protein. The sample has more than 6,500 distinct CDR3 sequences; 73% are singletons. Described treatment: roughly 10-day PBMC culture with coronavirus spike peptide pools or control peptides (ViraFEST assay). No antigen has been identified for these receptors. Input material: CD4+ T cells from blood, cultured in vitro. All receptors derive from a human donor who had recovered from COVID-19.

This clonotype was seen more than once but under ten times. The chain recombines TRBV20-1 with TRBJ1-5, with 12 bases lining up with TRBD1. J was trimmed by 5 bases and V by 5 bases; bases with no gene match: 7. The CDR3 totals 15 residues. Germline V gene sequence: CDR1 DFQATT, CDR2 SNEGSKA (reference sequence). The CDR3 reads CSAGPGTGGHQPQHF. The CDR3 region has the DNA TGCAGTGCTGGACCCGGGACAGGGGGCCATCAGCCCCAGCATTTT.

This sequence joins TRBV20-1 and TRBJ1-6; possibly TRBD1 for D (6 bases). This CDR3 has 15 amino acids. Trimming took 1 base from V and 9 from J, leaving 16 bases between them. Germline V CDR1 and CDR2: DFQATT, SNEGSKA (reference sequence). CDR3 in DNA: TGCAGTGCTAGAGCCGGGGGGGCCCACCTTTCACCCCTCCACTTT. Translation: CSARAGGAHLSPLHF.

This clonotype was picked up a small number of times. The chain carries TRBV15 and TRBJ1-1, with no clear D. V lost 1 base and J lost 1, with 13 bases in between. This CDR3 is built from 16 residues. Germline-derived CDR1 and CDR2 are LNHNV and YYDKDF (reference sequence). CDR3 in DNA: TGTGCCACCAGCAGAGTTCGGCCCGGCAGGAACACTGAAGCTTTCTTT. Translating gives CATSRVRPGRNTEAFF.

V gene TRBV6-1 combines with J gene TRBJ1-2, with 9 nucleotides matching TRBD1. This CDR3 spans 14 amino acids. Germline CDR1 MNHNS, CDR2 SASEGT. The V segment lost 6 bases and the J segment 0 bases; nucleotides outside the gene matches: 2. CDR3 nucleotide sequence: TGTGCCAGCAGCGGGACAGGGTCTAACTATGGCTACACCTTC. It encodes CASSGTGSNYGYTF.

This clonotype was seen only once. The rearrangement uses TRBV27 and TRBJ1-5, with 7 positions matching TRBD1. Germline assignment: CDR1 MNHEY and CDR2 SMNVEV (reference sequence). The CDR3 spans 15 residues. V was clipped by 5 bases and J by 3 bases; unmatched bases: 7. The CDR3 region has the DNA TGTGCCAGCAGTACCCGAGGGGGCTTCAATCAGCCCCAGCATTTT. It translates to CASSTRGGFNQPQHF.

In DNA form, the CDR3 reads TGTGCCAGCAGTAGGGACGGAATCTATGGCTACACCTTC. This codes for CASSRDGIYGYTF. The chain couples TRBV6-1 to TRBJ1-2; tentatively, D is TRBD1 (5 bases). CDR3 length: 13 amino acids. Between the trimmed V and J ends, which lost 5 bases and 4 bases, there was a span of 11 bases. The germline CDR1 and CDR2 sequences are MNHNS and SASEGT.

The chain carries TRBV5-4 and TRBJ2-6; D is possibly TRBD1 (5 bases). CDR3 length: 19 amino acids. Germline CDR1 reads SGHNT; CDR2 reads YYREEE (reference sequence). The V gene lost 3 bases and the J gene lost 0 bases, with 19 bases spanning the gap. CDR3 nucleotide sequence: TGTGCCAGCAGCTCCCCCTTGGGGCGGAATAGCTCTGGGGCCAACGTCCTGACTTTC. Translating gives CASSSPLGRNSSGANVLTF.

The J gene is TRBJ1-2, the V gene TRBV28; D is ambiguous. Between the trimmed V and J ends, which lost 8 bases and 9 bases, there was a span of 19 bases. Germline V lookup: CDR1 MDHEN, CDR2 SYDVKM. The CDR3 loop spans 13 amino acids. CDR3 residues: CASYQWGIRSYTF. CDR3 sequence (DNA): TGTGCCAGCTATCAATGGGGAATAAGGAGCTACACCTTC.

This clonotype has just a few counts. J is TRBJ2-2 and V is TRBV19; D gene ambiguous. The CDR3 runs 17 residues. V lost 4 bases, J lost 2 bases, and 17 bases lay in between. The germline V gene encodes CDR1 LNHDA and CDR2 SQIVND (reference sequence). In nucleotides, the CDR3 is TGTGCCAGTAGTACTCCGACCCCCATCGCTAACACCGGGGAGCTGTTTTTT. Translation gives CASSTPTPIANTGELFF.

The table lists this clonotype with a few counts. The chain is built from TRBV4-1 and TRBJ2-7; D is undetermined. V lost 1 base and J 0 bases, leaving 13 bases between the germline ends. Germline CDR1 and CDR2: MGHRA and YSYEKL. The length of the CDR3 is 16 residues. The chain's CDR3 is CASSQGIDRSSYEQYF. CDR3 in DNA: TGCGCCAGCAGCCAAGGGATTGATAGGAGCTCCTACGAGCAGTACTTC.

The V call is TRBV28, the J call TRBJ1-6; D is possibly TRBD1 (5 bases). The V end lost 5 bases, the J end lost 6 bases, and 17 bases lay between the germline ends. Per germline, CDR1 MDHEN and CDR2 SYDVKM. This CDR3 has 16 residues. CDR3 in DNA: TGTGCCAGCAGTAACGCCGGGACGACGGTTAATTCACCCCTCCACTTT. Translating it yields CASSNAGTTVNSPLHF.

The V and J genes are TRBV20-1 and TRBJ2-7; 7 bases align to TRBD1. In germline, CDR1 is DFQATT, CDR2 SNEGSKA (reference sequence). With 1 base clipped from V and 8 bases from J, the junction kept 5 bases outside the gene matches. This CDR3 has 12 residues. The CDR3 loop reads CSARVPGQQQYF. CDR3 bases: TGCAGTGCTAGAGTCCCGGGACAGCAGCAGTACTTC.

CDR3 nucleotides: TGTGCCAGCAGCCGCGGACAGGGTGGCTACACCTTC. Residues: CASSRGQGGYTF. The chain combines TRBV28 with TRBJ1-2, with 8 positions matching TRBD1. CDR3 size: 12 residues. V shed 6 bases, J shed 7 bases, and the junction held 4 bases outside the gene matches. The germline V gene encodes CDR1 MDHEN and CDR2 SYDVKM.

The chain employs TRBV7-2 and TRBJ1-5; D is possibly TRBD1 (6 bases). Deletions cut 1 base from V and 3 bases from J, with 10 bases between. CDR3 length: 15 residues. CDR1 and CDR2 (germline): SGHTA, FQGNSA. CDR3 loop: CASSLGGTPNQPQHF. CDR3 bases: TGTGCCAGCAGCTTAGGGGGGACACCCAATCAGCCCCAGCATTTT.

The CDR3 spells CASSLGARVTFYEQYF. CDR3 bases: TGTGCCAGCAGCTTAGGGGCCCGAGTGACCTTCTACGAGCAGTACTTC. The genes are TRBV7-2 and TRBJ2-7; D is ambiguous. The V end lost 1 base, the J end lost 3 bases, and 16 bases lay between the germline ends. CDR1 is SGHTA and CDR2 is FQGNSA in the germline V gene. The CDR3 runs 16 residues.

The V call is TRBV29-1, the J call TRBJ1-2, with unresolved D. There are 11 residues in the CDR3. CDR1 and CDR2 from the germline V gene are SQVTM and ANQGSEA. V lost 7 bases, J lost 7 bases, and 13 bases lay in between. Here the CDR3 reads CSGKTTSGYTF. As DNA, the CDR3 is TGCAGCGGAAAAACGACTAGTGGCTACACCTTC.

This clonotype was picked up one time. The V and J genes are TRBV6-1 and TRBJ1-1, with D perhaps matching TRBD1 (5 bases). Germline values: CDR1 MNHNS, CDR2 SASEGT. V was clipped by 4 bases and J by 1 base, with 10 bases between them. The CDR3 has 14 residues. The CDR3, as DNA: TGTGCCAGCAGTGTCAGGGTCGGGAACACTGAAGCTTTCTTT. This gives the protein CASSVRVGNTEAFF.

The chain employs TRBV6-1 and TRBJ2-1; TRBD2 matches 7 bases. CDR1 MNHNS and CDR2 SASEGT come from the germline V gene. The CDR3 totals 16 residues. Trimming at V came to 6 bases and at J to 6 bases, leaving 14 bases not matched to a gene. The CDR3 nucleotides are TGTGCCAGCAGCCCTCTAGCGGCCGCAGCCCCCAATGAGCAGTTCTTC. It yields the protein CASSPLAAAAPNEQFF.

This chain links TRBV20-1 with TRBJ1-4; D gene unclear. The CDR3 is 12 amino acids. The germline V and J ends were trimmed by 6 bases and 5 bases, with 10 bases remaining between them. Germline CDR1 DFQATT, CDR2 SNEGSKA (reference sequence). In DNA, the CDR3 is TGCAGTGCCGACGGCAGGAATGAAAAACTGTTTTTT. Translated, it gives CSADGRNEKLFF.